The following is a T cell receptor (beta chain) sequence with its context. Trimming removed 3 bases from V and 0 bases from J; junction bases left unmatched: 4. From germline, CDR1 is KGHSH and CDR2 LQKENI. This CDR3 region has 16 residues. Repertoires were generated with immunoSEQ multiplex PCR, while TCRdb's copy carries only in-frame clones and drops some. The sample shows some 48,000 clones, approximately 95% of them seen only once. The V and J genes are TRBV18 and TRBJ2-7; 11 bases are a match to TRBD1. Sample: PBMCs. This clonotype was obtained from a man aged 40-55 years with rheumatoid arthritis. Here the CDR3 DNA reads TGTGCCAGCTCACCCCGGGACAGGGGGTTCTCCTACGAGCAGTACTTC. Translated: CASSPRDRGFSYEQYF.